This TCR beta chain is drawn from a study of cytomegalovirus exposure and HLA in healthy donors (dated 2017 in TCRdb). With respect to the entire study: An earlier analysis of several hundred of the donors reported 276 Gb of sequence data and around 120 million unique TCR beta sequences obtained from around 180 million T cells. A later genetic analysis took genome-wide SNP genotypes for 398 of the 666 donors and used that subset as a discovery cohort. In an earlier analysis of 587 of the donors, high-throughput TCR beta sequencing was used to judge whether each TCR beta V gene segment behaved as functional or pseudogenic. Roughly 5 DR-DQ haplotypes were handled as single units for association and clustering because linkage in the cohort was strong. Rather than drawing on any new phenotypic data, the later analysis identified candidate immune exposures from TCR beta sequences and the way those sequences occurred across donors. A later analysis re-examined previously published TCR beta repertoires from around 670 donors and added high-resolution HLA genotyping to investigate patterns of TCR occurrence. Typing coverage differed by locus: A, B, C, DRB1 and DQB1 were typed in roughly 629-630 donors, DQA1 in about 560, DPA1 in some 570, and DPB1 in 450 to 490. The study was designed to test whether signatures of past pathogen exposure could be identified by cataloging public T cell receptors. Donor age, sex, ethnicity and CMV serostatus were compiled together with the repertoire data. High-throughput TCR immunosequencing, statistical association of individual TCRs with disease status, and machine learning were combined to predict cytomegalovirus infection status. All discovery cohort repertoires had been generated using a single sequencing platform. The study profiled the T cell repertoires of approximately 700 subjects by immunosequencing and related them to cytomegalovirus serostatus. Among the roughly 410 genotyped donors, about 85% belonged to the genetic ancestry cluster associated with self-reported Caucasian donors. Across around 400 genotyped donors of the cohort, an average of about 220,000 unique TCR beta nucleotide sequences per donor were sequenced, and 15% to 20% of those sequences were non-productive. Along with the approximately 600-subject first cohort, a separate validation cohort of over 90 different subjects was used. About 330 gigabases of sequencing data and roughly 81 million unique TCR sequences made up an early release that covered several hundred HLA-typed donors. Both class I and class II loci were covered by HLA typing, at four-digit resolution.

Compared with germline, V lacks 4 bases and J lacks 5 bases; bases without a gene match: 2. Taken from the germline V gene (reference sequence), the CDR1 and CDR2 loops are LNHDA and SQIVND. The CDR3 spans 13 residues, from the cysteine through the phenylalanine. This entry keeps only the CDR3 DNA: 39 bases, framed from base 1. Here is what the overall study found, with its caveats: In both the original and validation cohorts, the classifier was reported to diagnose cytomegalovirus status with high specificity and sensitivity. The earlier analysis of fewer than 750 of the donors excluded 15 to 20 rarely observed V segments, including chromosome 9 orphons, because counts were too low. Immune exposure information for the cohort was limited to CMV serostatus. According to a later analysis, TCR association rates differed among HLA loci, with DRB1 alleles showing the most associated TCRs and HLA-C alleles showing the fewest. Correlated functional status among segregating V segments might be attributable to linkage disequilibrium, but an unknown experimental factor could not be ruled out. A later genetic analysis reported fewer N-insertions in productive TCRs among donors in an Asian-associated ancestry cluster than the roughly 620-donor mean. Some IMGT-functional V segments, including TRBV6-2 and TRBV6-3, could not be distinguished by the 87-base-pair reads and were therefore excluded. According to the authors, the approach could potentially be generalized to other disease states and immunological phenotypes. In an earlier analysis of approximately 590 of the donors, most TCR beta V segments appeared in productive rearrangements about 90% or about 30% of the time, broadly matching IMGT annotations. The presence/absence analyses assumed that sequencing depth was roughly uniform across donors, and that assumption may not be true. A later analysis associated some 17,000 TCR beta sequences with specific HLA alleles at a false discovery rate of 0.05. According to a later analysis, most CMV-associated TCR beta chains appeared to be HLA-restricted, and the HLA associations seemed to be driven largely by CMV exposure. In the study, approximately 150 TCR beta chains were listed as associated with cytomegalovirus. Several of the top co-occurrence clusters appeared to be linked to parvovirus B19, influenza, CMV and Epstein-Barr virus, according to a later analysis. Because HLA typing was unavailable for some donors at each locus, only the typed subset was used in association tests. A cluster of highly shared sequence variants was judged likely to be a technical artifact of the sequencing pipeline. When HLA alleles, especially DR and DQ, strongly co-occurred, TCR associations were difficult to assign to individual alleles. In a later analysis, HLA-associated TCR beta chains showed more clonal expansion and lower generation probabilities than non-associated chains that were equally common. A further reported finding was that TCR beta sequences accurately predicted the HLA-A and HLA-B alleles for most subjects in the first cohort. V-gene and J-gene trimming of TCR beta chains was associated with a missense DCLRE1C variant in a later genetic analysis, and the association was replicated in an independent cohort. While some public TCRs were present in many individuals, most TCR sequences turned up only very rarely across donors. A few of the identified cytomegalovirus-associated TCR beta chains were confirmed in vitro to be specific for cytomegalovirus antigens. In this cohort, only TCR beta chains were sequenced, and detectable features were limited by the absence of alpha or paired-chain data.

Comment on this clone: Its recognized antigen is unknown. The input lacks base qualities; no much larger clone sits a single base away.

The cohort consisted of some 730 healthy bone marrow donors. At the time of sampling, every cohort member was nominally healthy, though immune exposures that went unrecorded were likely present. The donor was CMV seronegative and was included in the group of several hundred seronegative cohort members. Each donor provided a peripheral blood sample, and peripheral blood mononuclear cells were used for TCR beta sequencing. The Qiagen DNeasy Blood Extraction Kit was used to extract genomic DNA from the blood cell samples. Library construction relied on the immunoSEQ multiplex PCR assay. For the multiplex PCR, a mixture combining 60 forward primers for TCR Vbeta segments and 13 reverse primers for TCR Jbeta segments was used. The CDR3 region of rearranged TCR beta genes was amplified from genomic DNA by a multiplex PCR assay. The Illumina HiSeq System was used to sequence the amplified TCR beta libraries as 87-base-pair reads. In the paper's pipeline: Across the roughly 640 repertoires, a later analysis counted some 80 million unique TCR beta chains, approximately 12 million of which were shared by at least two donors. Raw reads were error-corrected and collapsed into unique sequences by a nearest-neighbor algorithm in which closely related sequences were merged to remove PCR and sequencing errors. Alignment of CDR3 sequences to IMGT reference sequences was used to assign V, D and J gene segments. Each retained sequence needed at least a six-nucleotide match to both a V gene segment and a J gene segment. A rearrangement was called productive if the CDR3 had no stop codons and remained in frame with V and J, and every other rearrangement was called non-productive. Following IMGT convention, CDR3 was defined as the stretch from the second conserved V-encoded cysteine to the conserved J-encoded phenylalanine. In an earlier analysis of 587 of the donors, sequences lacking an unambiguous match to a single V gene segment were excluded. In an earlier analysis of approximately 500 of the donors, a V segment was called functional when productive rearrangements were above 56.7%, and segregating when the standard deviation between donors exceeded 5%. To diagnose cytomegalovirus status from the catalog of TCR beta chain sequences, a statistical classification framework was built. A later analysis assigned V and J genes by comparing TCR nucleotide sequences with IMGT/GENE-DB human TR gene sequences. A later analysis assigned CDR3 sequences and most-parsimonious VDJ recombination scenarios with the TCRdist pipeline. In a later analysis, each TCR beta chain was defined by its CDR3 amino acid sequence together with its V-gene family, and reads without a unique V-gene family were excluded. To address suspected cross-contamination and a sequencing artifact, a later analysis removed 450 to 700 highly shared, low-generation-probability nucleotide sequences. A later analysis calculated a clonal expansion index for each public chain from normalized within-repertoire ranks of inferred template counts. A later analysis computed generation probabilities with a VDJ recombination model fitted to out-of-frame rearrangements, and checked the results against IGoR. A later analysis scored TCR-TCR, TCR-HLA and TCR-CMV co-occurrence with hypergeometric tests, applying a repertoire-size bias correction to TCR pairs. To estimate false discovery rates, a later analysis permuted the HLA or CMV assignments 20 times. In a later analysis, co-occurring TCRs were grouped using DBSCAN, and TCRdist sequence similarity was added for clustering within HLA-allele-positive subsets. Repertoires with fewer than 30,000 or more than 120,000 public chains were left out of co-occurrence clustering, as were four to six repertoires with anomalous nucleotide sharing. As stored in TCRdb, this immuneACCESS dataset retains in-frame rearrangements with V and J assigned. A fraction of the clones does not appear; measured against another copy, unresolved V genes explain less than half of the discrepancy, and the remainder lacks a known reason. V, J and clone size derive from that table, while D and trimming were established from the DNA sequence. A total of 140,000 to 150,000 clones appear in this sample, 60% to 85% of them only once. The ten largest clones represent about 7% of the sample.

The chain couples TRBV19 to TRBJ2-7, and TRBD2 aligns with 10 junction nucleotides. The specimen was PBMCs. The receptor comes from a man in his thirties or forties in good health and CMV-seronegative. The DNA reads as follows: TGTGCCAGTAGTAGGACTAGCGGCAACGAGCAGTACTTC. It translates to CASSRTSGNEQYF.